This TCR beta chain was sequenced during a study of blood T cell repertoires in COVID-19. The repertoire was sequenced with immunoSEQ multiplex PCR; TCRdb's copy has only in-frame clones and lacks some. This table holds about 270,000 clones, 80% to 85% found once. With 2 bases removed from V and 7 bases from J, the gap between germline ends came to 21 bases. CDR1 is SGHTA and CDR2 is FQGNSA in the germline V gene. This CDR3 has 16 amino acids. This clonotype was obtained from a woman in her fifties or sixties with active or convalescent COVID-19. The source material was peripheral blood. The chain combines TRBV7-2 with TRBJ2-7; possible D gene TRBD2, 6 bases. The DNA for the CDR3 is TGTGCCAGCAGCTTAAGTGTAGATAGCGGAGGGAGGGAGCAGTACTTC. It is translated as CASSLSVDSGGREQYF.